A selection of T cell receptor beta chains follows, all from one sample in a study of blood T cell repertoires in COVID-19. The data were produced by immunoSEQ multiplex PCR, yet TCRdb's version contains in-frame clones alone and is incomplete. The sample yields approximately 31,000 clones, more than 85% seen once. The sample consisted of peripheral blood. Receptor source: a woman of 80 years or more with active or convalescent COVID-19. The CDR3 runs from the conserved cysteine through the conserved F or W. A D gene is named only where the DNA matches it firmly. For some rows the clone size is stated as once, few or many, or as a class when expanded; others skip it.

D gene | J gene | clone size | V gene | CDR3 DNA | CDR3 protein
. | TRBJ2-5 | . | TRBV18 | TGTGCCAGCTCACCACTCGACCGACGGGGAGAGACCCAGTACTTC | CASSPLDRRGETQYF
. | TRBJ1-1 | once | TRBV7-2 | TGTGCCAGCAGCTTAAATCGGGTGGGGAACACTGAAGCTTTCTTT | CASSLNRVGNTEAFF
. | TRBJ1-3 | . | TRBV5-6 | TGTGCCAGCAGTAAAAGGGGGTTCTCTGGAAACACCATATATTTT | CASSKRGFSGNTIYF
TRBD1 | TRBJ2-7 | . | TRBV14 | TGTGCCAGCAGCCCGGGACAGGGGTACGAGCAGTACTTC | CASSPGQGYEQYF
. | TRBJ1-5 | once | TRBV6-2/TRBV6-3 | TGTGCCAGCAGCTTCGGACAGACTACCAATCAGCCCCAGCATTTT | CASSFGQTTNQPQHF
. | TRBJ2-2 | . | TRBV19 | TGTGCCAGTAGTATTTCTATGTTTGTCGGGGAGGCCGGGGAGCTGTTTTTT | CASSISMFVGEAGELFF
. | TRBJ2-7 | . | TRBV2 | TGTGCCAGCAGTGAAGCGGGACACAACTTAGGGGGTACCTACGAGCAGTACTTC | CASSEAGHNLGGTYEQYF
TRBD1 | TRBJ1-1 | . | TRBV6-5 | TGTGCCAGCAGTACCGGGGACAGAGGCGGCACTGAAGCTTTCTTT | CASSTGDRGGTEAFF
. | TRBJ2-7 | . | TRBV5-1 | TGCGCCAGCAGCTTGGAAAGCGGACCAACCTACGAGCAGTACTTC | CASSLESGPTYEQYF
. | TRBJ1-1 | . | TRBV5-8 | TGTGCCAGCAGCTTTACGGGGGGGAAAGGTGAAGCTTTCTTT | CASSFTGGKGEAFF
. | TRBJ1-2 | . | TRBV4-2 | TGTGCCAGCAGCCAAGATTCAGGGGAGTATGGCTACACCTTC | CASSQDSGEYGYTF
TRBD2 | TRBJ2-5 | . | TRBV6-1 | TGTGCCAGCAGTGAACAATCCGGGACTAACCCCGACACCCAGTACTTC | CASSEQSGTNPDTQYF
TRBD1 | TRBJ2-1 | once | TRBV27 | TGTGCCAGCCTGACAGGGAACAATGAGCAGTTCTTC | CASLTGNNEQFF
TRBD2 | TRBJ2-3 | . | TRBV13 | TGTGCCAGCAGTCGCAACATTGGACTAGCGGGGGGAGATACGCAGTATTTT | CASSRNIGLAGGDTQYF
TRBD1 | TRBJ2-2 | . | TRBV7-3 | TGTGCCAGCAGCTTGGACAGGGGAATCGGGGAGCTGTTTTTT | CASSLDRGIGELFF
TRBD1 | TRBJ1-5 | few | TRBV6-2/TRBV6-3 | TGTGCCAGCAGTTACAAGGGACAGGGAATTAAGCCCCAGCATTTT | CASSYKGQGIKPQHF
. | TRBJ2-2 | . | TRBV7-3 | TGTGCCAGCAGCTTACTCAACCGGGGTCTCACCGGGGAGCTGTTTTTT | CASSLLNRGLTGELFF
. | TRBJ2-5 | medium-sized | TRBV12-5 | TGTGCTAGTGGTTTGGTATCGGGACTTCTGTTTGAGACCCAGTACTTC | CASGLVSGLLFETQYF
. | TRBJ2-1 | . | TRBV12-1 | TGTGCCAGCAGCAAAGCGGGGGGGCCGAGGAATGAGCAGTTCTTC | CASSKAGGPRNEQFF
TRBD1 | TRBJ1-1 | once | TRBV9 | TGTGCCAGCAGCGCCCAAGGACAGGGGCTGTCTGAAGCTTTCTTT | CASSAQGQGLSEAFF
. | TRBJ1-2 | . | TRBV5-1 | TGCGCCAGCAGCTCGGGGGATACCCCGGGCGGGTATGGCTACACCTTC | CASSSGDTPGGYGYTF
TRBD1 | TRBJ1-3 | . | TRBV3-1/TRBV3-2 | TGTGCCAGCATCAACAGGGGTGGAAACACCATATATTTT | CASINRGGNTIYF
TRBD1 | TRBJ1-2 | . | TRBV25-1 | TGTGCCAGCAGTGAAGGAGACAGGGGGCGTTATGGCTACACCTTC | CASSEGDRGRYGYTF
TRBD2 | TRBJ2-3 | once | TRBV4-2 | TGTGCCAGCAGCCACCAACTAGCGGGGGGGAACACAGATACGCAGTATTTT | CASSHQLAGGNTDTQYF
TRBD1 | TRBJ2-7 | . | TRBV28 | TGTGCCAGCGGTCTGGGACAGTCAAGTTACGAGCAGTACTTC | CASGLGQSSYEQYF
TRBD2 | TRBJ2-1 | . | TRBV6-2/TRBV6-3 | TGTGCCAGCAGCATACTAGCGGGGGTCCCCAGCTCCTACAATGAGCAGTTCTTC | CASSILAGVPSSYNEQFF
. | TRBJ2-3 | . | TRBV5-8 | TGTGCCAGCAGCTTGGGGCAGGGTTCAGATACGCAGTATTTT | CASSLGQGSDTQYF
. | TRBJ2-1 | . | TRBV7-9 | TGTGCCAGCAGCTGGGACAATTACAATGAGCAGTTCTTC | CASSWDNYNEQFF
. | TRBJ2-2 | . | TRBV19 | TGTGCCAGTAGTATCCGACTAGAGGAGAACACCGGGGAGCTGTTTTTT | CASSIRLEENTGELFF
TRBD1 | TRBJ2-1 | . | TRBV5-6 | TGTGCCAGCAGCTCCGTAGGGGTAGGGGGCTCAGTTCCGTTCTTC | CASSSVGVGGSVPFF
TRBD1 | TRBJ1-5 | . | TRBV5-6 | TGTGCCAGCAGCTTGGGAGGGGGCTCGTTTAATCAGCCCCAGCATTTT | CASSLGGGSFNQPQHF
. | TRBJ1-5 | . | TRBV6-5 | TGTGCCAGCAGTCTACGACAGGGCAATCAGCCCCAGCATTTT | CASSLRQGNQPQHF
TRBD1 | TRBJ1-2 | . | TRBV11-2 | TGTGCCAGCAGCCCCGACAGGGCTAATGGCTACACCTTC | CASSPDRANGYTF
TRBD2 | TRBJ2-1 | . | TRBV10-1 | TGCGCCAGCGGTCCCGGGACTAGGTATGAGCAGTTCTTC | CASGPGTRYEQFF
TRBD1 | TRBJ1-1 | . | TRBV19 | TGTGCCAGTAGTCGAGAGACAGGGCGCCCTGAAGCTTTCTTT | CASSRETGRPEAFF
. | TRBJ2-2 | once | TRBV24-1 | TGTGCCACCAGTGATTTAAGGGGATCAGGGGCGAGCACCGGGGAGCTGTTTTTT | CATSDLRGSGASTGELFF
. | TRBJ1-1 | . | TRBV28 | TGTGCCAGCAGCCACAGCCGACAGCTCACTGAAGCTTTCTTT | CASSHSRQLTEAFF
. | TRBJ1-2 | . | TRBV6-6 | TGTGCCAGCAGTCAACAATCTAACTATGGCTACACCTTC | CASSQQSNYGYTF
TRBD2 | TRBJ2-1 | . | TRBV5-1 | TGCGCCAGCAGCTTGACTAGCGGGAGCTCCTACAATGAGCAGTTCTTC | CASSLTSGSSYNEQFF
TRBD1 | TRBJ1-5 | . | TRBV5-5 | TGTGCCAGCAGCTTGGTACAGGGGGCAGGGCAGCCCCAGCATTTT | CASSLVQGAGQPQHF
. | TRBJ2-2 | . | TRBV2 | TGTGCCAGCAGCGTTACTGGGGAGCTGTTTTTT | CASSVTGELFF
TRBD1 | TRBJ1-6 | . | TRBV14 | TGTGCCAGCAGCTATTCCGGGACAGGCTCGAGATTCTATAATTCACCCCTCCACTTT | CASSYSGTGSRFYNSPLHF
. | TRBJ1-1 | . | TRBV7-6 | TGTGCCAGCAGCTTGGACGGGAGAGGGGCTTTCTTT | CASSLDGRGAFF
. | TRBJ2-1 | . | TRBV5-1 | TGCGCCAGCAGCGGCAACAATGAGCAGTTCTTC | CASSGNNEQFF
. | TRBJ2-2 | . | TRBV5-5 | TGTGCCAGCAGCCCACCTATGGACAGTTCGAACACCGGGGAGCTGTTTTTT | CASSPPMDSSNTGELFF
. | TRBJ1-1 | . | TRBV5-4 | TGTGCCAGCAGAACCGGGAGTTGGGGGAACACTGAAGCTTTCTTT | CASRTGSWGNTEAFF
TRBD1 | TRBJ1-1 | . | TRBV2 | TGTGCCAGCAGTCGGGACAGATATGAAGCTTTCTTT | CASSRDRYEAFF